This T cell receptor (beta chain) derives from a study of T-cell memory formation after mild COVID-19. TCRdb re-analysed the 5' RACE reads in MiXCR, keeping a single row per CDR3 protein. The data hold 350,000 to 550,000 distinct CDR3 sequences, with roughly 18% observed a single time. In its sample, this clonotype was seen a few times. The CDR3 covers 15 residues. Germline CDR1 and CDR2: SEHNR and FQNEAQ (reference sequence). Trimming at V came to 5 bases and at J to 7 bases, leaving 10 bases not matched to a gene. The TCR sequence derives from a man aged 18 to 30 who had mild COVID-19 (a few samples of this study predate the infection). Cell type and time point are not known. The chain uses TRBV7-9 and TRBJ2-5; 10 positions agree with TRBD1. The sample taken for sequencing was PBMCs or a T cell subset sorted from them (not recorded which). The CDR3 spells CASSPDRGLFGTQYF. The CDR3, as DNA: TGTGCCAGCAGCCCCGACAGGGGGCTCTTTGGGACCCAGTACTTC. Supplemented by reference TRBV7-9 and TRBJ2-5, the full variable domain reads DTGVSQNPRHKITKRGQNVTFRCDPISEHNRLYWYRQTLGQGPEFLTYFQNEAQLEKSRLLSDRFSAERPKGSFSTLEIQRTEQGDSAMYLCASSPDRGLFGTQYFGPGTRLLVL.